This T cell receptor (beta chain) was captured in a study of blood T cell repertoires in COVID-19. The protocol was immunoSEQ multiplex PCR, while the TCRdb copy is restricted to in-frame clones and leaves out a portion. The sample records about 270,000 clones, around 93% being singletons. V dropped 1 base and J dropped 5 bases, with 17 bases sitting between them. The CDR3 has 16 residues. Looked up from germline, CDR1 is LGHNT and CDR2 is FRNRAP. Participants, about 18 to 95 years old, spanned around 26 US areas. Material for sequencing was PBMCs or T cells enriched from blood (not recorded which). This TCR came from a man in his forties who had been exposed to COVID-19. The J gene is TRBJ1-2, the V gene TRBV12-5; D may be TRBD1 (6 bases). CDR3 nucleotides: TGTGCTAGTGGTTTGGCACGAATACAGGGCATGTATGGCTACACCTTC. It is translated as CASGLARIQGMYGYTF.